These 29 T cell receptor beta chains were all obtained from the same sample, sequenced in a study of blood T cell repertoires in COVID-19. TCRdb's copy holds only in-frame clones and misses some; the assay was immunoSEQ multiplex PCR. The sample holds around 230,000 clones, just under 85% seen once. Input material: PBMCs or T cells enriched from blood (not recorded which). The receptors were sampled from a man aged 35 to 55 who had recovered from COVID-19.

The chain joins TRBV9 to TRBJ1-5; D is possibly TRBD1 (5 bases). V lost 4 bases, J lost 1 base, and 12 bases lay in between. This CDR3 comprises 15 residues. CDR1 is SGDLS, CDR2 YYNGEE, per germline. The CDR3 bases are TGTGCCAGCAGCCTAACGGGGGGGAGCAATCAGCCCCAGCATTTT. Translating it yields CASSLTGGSNQPQHF.

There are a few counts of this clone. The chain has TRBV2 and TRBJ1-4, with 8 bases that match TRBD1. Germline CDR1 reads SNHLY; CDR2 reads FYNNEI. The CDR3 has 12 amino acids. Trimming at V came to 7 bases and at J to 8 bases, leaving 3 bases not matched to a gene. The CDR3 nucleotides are TGTGCCAGCATTGGGACAGGAGAAAAACTGTTTTTT. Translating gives CASIGTGEKLFF. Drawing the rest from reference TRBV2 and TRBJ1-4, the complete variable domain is EPEVTQTPSHQVTQMGQEVILRCVPISNHLYFYWYRQILGQKVEFLVSFYNNEISEKSEIFDDQFSVERPDGSNFTLKIRSTKLEDSAMYFCASIGTGEKLFFGSGTQLSVL.

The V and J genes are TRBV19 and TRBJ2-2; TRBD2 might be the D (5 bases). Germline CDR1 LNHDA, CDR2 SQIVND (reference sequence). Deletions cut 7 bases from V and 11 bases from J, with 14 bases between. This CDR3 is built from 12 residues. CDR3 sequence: CASTRTESELFF. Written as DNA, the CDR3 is TGTGCCAGTACAAGGACTGAGTCTGAGCTGTTTTTT.

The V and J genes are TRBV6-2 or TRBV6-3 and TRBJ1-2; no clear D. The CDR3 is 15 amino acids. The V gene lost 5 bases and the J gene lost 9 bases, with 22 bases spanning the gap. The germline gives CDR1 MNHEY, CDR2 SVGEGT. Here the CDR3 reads CASSPPTSGSYRYTF. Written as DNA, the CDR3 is TGTGCCAGCAGTCCACCCACATCAGGCAGTTATCGCTACACCTTC.

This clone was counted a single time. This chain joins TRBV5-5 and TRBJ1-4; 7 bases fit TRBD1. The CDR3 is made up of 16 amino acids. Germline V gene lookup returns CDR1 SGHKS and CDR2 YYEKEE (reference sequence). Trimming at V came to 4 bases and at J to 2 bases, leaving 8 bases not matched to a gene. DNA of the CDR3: TGTGCCAGCAGCCCTCAATTACAGGGGACTAATGAAAAACTGTTTTTT. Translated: CASSPQLQGTNEKLFF.

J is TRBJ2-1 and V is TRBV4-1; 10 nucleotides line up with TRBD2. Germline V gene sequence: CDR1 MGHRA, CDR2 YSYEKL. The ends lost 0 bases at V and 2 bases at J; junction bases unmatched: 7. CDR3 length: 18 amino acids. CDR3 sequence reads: CASSQDPPTSGPYNEQFF. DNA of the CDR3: TGCGCCAGCAGCCAAGATCCTCCGACTAGCGGGCCCTACAATGAGCAGTTCTTC.

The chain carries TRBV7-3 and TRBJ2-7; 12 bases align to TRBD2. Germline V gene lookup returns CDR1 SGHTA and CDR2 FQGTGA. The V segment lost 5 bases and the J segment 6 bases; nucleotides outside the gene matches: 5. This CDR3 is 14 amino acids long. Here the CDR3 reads CASSPTSGSTEQYF. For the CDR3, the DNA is TGTGCCAGCAGCCCGACTAGCGGGAGTACCGAGCAGTACTTC.

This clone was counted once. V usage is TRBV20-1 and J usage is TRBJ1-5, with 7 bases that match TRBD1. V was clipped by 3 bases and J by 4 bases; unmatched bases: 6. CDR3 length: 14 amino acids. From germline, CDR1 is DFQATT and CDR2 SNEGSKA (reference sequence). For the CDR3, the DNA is TGCAGTGCTAGTGGGGACAGAAATAATCAGCCCCAGCATTTT. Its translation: CSASGDRNNQPQHF.

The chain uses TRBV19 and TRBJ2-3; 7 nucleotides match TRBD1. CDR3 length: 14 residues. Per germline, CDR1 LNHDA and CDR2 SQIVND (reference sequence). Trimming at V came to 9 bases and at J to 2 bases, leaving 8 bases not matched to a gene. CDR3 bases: TGTGCCAGCAGCAGGGGGTACCTCACAGATACGCAGTATTTT. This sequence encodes CASSRGYLTDTQYF. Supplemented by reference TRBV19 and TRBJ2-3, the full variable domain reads DGGITQSPKYLFRKEGQNVTLSCEQNLNHDAMYWYRQDPGQGLRLIYYSQIVNDFQKGDIAEGYSVSREKKESFPLTVTSAQKNPTAFYLCASSRGYLTDTQYFGPGTRLTVL.

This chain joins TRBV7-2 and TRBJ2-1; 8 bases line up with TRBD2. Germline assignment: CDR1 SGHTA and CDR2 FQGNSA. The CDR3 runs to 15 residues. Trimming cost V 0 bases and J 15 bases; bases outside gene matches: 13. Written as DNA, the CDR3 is TGTGCCAGCAGCTTAGCTGCGACTAGCGCCTTAGTGTGGTTCTTC. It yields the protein CASSLAATSALVWFF.

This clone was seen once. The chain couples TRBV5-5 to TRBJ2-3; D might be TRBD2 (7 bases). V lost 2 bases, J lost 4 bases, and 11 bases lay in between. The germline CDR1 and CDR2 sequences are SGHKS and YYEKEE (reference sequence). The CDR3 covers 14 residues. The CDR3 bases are TGTGCCAGCAGCTTCGGGGGGCTGCCAGATACGCAGTATTTT. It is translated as CASSFGGLPDTQYF.

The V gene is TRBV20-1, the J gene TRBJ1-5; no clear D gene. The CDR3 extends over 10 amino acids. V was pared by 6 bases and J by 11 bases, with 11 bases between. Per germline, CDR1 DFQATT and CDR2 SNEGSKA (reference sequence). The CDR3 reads CSASDQTQHF. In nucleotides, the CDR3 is TGCAGTGCCTCAGATCAAACCCAGCATTTT.

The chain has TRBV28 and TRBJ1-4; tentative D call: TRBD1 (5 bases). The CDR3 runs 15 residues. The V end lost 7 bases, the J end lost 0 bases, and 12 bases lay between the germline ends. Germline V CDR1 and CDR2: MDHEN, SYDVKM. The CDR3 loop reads CASTWGGATNEKLFF. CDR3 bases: TGTGCCAGCACCTGGGGGGGTGCAACTAATGAAAAACTGTTTTTT.

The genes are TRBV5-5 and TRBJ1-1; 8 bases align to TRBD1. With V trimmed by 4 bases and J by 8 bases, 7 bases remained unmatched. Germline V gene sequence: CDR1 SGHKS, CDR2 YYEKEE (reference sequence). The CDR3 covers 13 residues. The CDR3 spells CASSPDREEEAFF. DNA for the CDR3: TGTGCCAGCAGCCCGGACAGGGAAGAGGAAGCTTTCTTT.

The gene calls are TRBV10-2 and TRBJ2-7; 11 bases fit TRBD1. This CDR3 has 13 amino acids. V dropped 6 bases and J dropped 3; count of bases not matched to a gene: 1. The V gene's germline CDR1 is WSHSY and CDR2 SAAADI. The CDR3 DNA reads TGCGCCAGCAGGGACAGGGGGCTCTACGAGCAGTACTTC. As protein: CASRDRGLYEQYF.

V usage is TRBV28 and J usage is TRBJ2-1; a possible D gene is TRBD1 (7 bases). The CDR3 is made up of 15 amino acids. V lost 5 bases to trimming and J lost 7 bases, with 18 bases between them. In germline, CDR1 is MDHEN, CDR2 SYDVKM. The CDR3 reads CASSQGGEGHNEQFF. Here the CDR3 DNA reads TGTGCCAGCAGTCAGGGGGGTGAAGGACATAATGAGCAGTTCTTC.

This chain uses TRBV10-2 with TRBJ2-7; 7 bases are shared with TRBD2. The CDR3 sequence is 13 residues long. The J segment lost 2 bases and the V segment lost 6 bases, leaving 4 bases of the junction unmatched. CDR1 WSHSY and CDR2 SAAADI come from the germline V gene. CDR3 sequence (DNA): TGCGCCAGCAGCGGGAGGTCCGCCTACGAGCAGTACTTC. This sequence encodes CASSGRSAYEQYF.

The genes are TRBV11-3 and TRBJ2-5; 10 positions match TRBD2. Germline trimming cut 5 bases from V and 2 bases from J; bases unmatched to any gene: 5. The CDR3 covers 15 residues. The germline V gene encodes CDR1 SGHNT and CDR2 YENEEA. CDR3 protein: CASSRGLASQETQYF. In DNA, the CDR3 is TGTGCCAGCAGCCGGGGACTAGCGAGTCAAGAGACCCAGTACTTC.

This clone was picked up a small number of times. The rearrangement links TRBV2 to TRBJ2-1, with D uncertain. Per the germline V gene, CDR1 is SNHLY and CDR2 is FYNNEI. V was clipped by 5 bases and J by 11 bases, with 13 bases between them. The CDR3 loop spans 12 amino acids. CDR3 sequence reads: CASSQQQYKQFF. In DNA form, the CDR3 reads TGTGCCAGCAGTCAACAGCAGTACAAGCAGTTCTTC.

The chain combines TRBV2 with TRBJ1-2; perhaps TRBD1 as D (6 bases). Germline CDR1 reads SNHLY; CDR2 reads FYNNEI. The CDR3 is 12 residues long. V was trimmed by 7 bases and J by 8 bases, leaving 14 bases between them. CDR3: CASILDRRGYTF. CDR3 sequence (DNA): TGTGCCAGCATCCTTGACAGGAGAGGCTACACCTTC. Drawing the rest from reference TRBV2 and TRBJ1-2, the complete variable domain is EPEVTQTPSHQVTQMGQEVILRCVPISNHLYFYWYRQILGQKVEFLVSFYNNEISEKSEIFDDQFSVERPDGSNFTLKIRSTKLEDSAMYFCASILDRRGYTFGSGTRLTVV.

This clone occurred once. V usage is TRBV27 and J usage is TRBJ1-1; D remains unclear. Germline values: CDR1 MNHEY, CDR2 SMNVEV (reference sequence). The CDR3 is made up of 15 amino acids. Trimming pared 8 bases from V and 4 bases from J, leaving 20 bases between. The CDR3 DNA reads TGTGCCAGCTCTTGGAGGAGTACCACCTTCACTGAAGCTTTCTTT. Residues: CASSWRSTTFTEAFF.

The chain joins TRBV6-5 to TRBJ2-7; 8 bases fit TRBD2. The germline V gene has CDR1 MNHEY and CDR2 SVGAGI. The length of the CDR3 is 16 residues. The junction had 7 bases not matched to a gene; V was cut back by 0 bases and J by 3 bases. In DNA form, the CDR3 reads TGTGCCAGCAGTTACTCTTCTGGCGGGGGGAGCTACGAGCAGTACTTC. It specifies CASSYSSGGGSYEQYF.

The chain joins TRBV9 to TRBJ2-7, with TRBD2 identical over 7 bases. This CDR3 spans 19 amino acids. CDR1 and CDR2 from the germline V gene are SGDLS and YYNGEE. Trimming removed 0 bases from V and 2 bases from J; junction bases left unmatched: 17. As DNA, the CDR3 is TGTGCCAGCAGCGTAGTGGGTAAGGGACTATTCCCCTCTACCTACGAGCAGTACTTC. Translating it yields CASSVVGKGLFPSTYEQYF.

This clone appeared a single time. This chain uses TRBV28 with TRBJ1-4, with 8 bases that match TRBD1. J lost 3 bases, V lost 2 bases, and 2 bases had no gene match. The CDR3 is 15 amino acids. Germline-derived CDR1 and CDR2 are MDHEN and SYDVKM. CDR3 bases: TGTGCCAGCAGTTTACAGGGGGCGTCTAATGAAAAACTGTTTTTT. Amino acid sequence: CASSLQGASNEKLFF.

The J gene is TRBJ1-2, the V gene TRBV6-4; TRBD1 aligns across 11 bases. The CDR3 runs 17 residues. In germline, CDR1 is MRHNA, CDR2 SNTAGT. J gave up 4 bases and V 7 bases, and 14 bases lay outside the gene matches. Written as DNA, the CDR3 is TGTGCCAGCAAACCTACAGCGGGGGACAGGGGGGTCTATGGCTACACCTTC. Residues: CASKPTAGDRGVYGYTF.

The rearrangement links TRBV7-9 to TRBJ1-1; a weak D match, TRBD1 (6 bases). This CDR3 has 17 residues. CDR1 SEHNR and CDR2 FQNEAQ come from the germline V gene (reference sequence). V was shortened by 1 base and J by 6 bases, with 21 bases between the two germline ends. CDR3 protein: CASSLGSTGSKGPEAFF. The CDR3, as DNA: TGTGCCAGCAGCTTAGGGAGTACAGGGTCTAAAGGGCCTGAAGCTTTCTTT.

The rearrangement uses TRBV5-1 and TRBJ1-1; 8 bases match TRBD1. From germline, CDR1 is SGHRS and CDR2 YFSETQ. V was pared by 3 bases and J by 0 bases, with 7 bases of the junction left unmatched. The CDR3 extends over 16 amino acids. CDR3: CASSSGQGEVNTEAFF. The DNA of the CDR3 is TGCGCCAGCAGCTCTGGACAGGGAGAGGTGAACACTGAAGCTTTCTTT.

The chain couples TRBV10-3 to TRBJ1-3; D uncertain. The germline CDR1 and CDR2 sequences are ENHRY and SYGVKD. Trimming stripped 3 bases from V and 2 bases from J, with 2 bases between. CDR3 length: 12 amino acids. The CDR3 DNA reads TGTGCCATCAGTGATACTGGAAACACCATATATTTT. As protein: CAISDTGNTIYF.

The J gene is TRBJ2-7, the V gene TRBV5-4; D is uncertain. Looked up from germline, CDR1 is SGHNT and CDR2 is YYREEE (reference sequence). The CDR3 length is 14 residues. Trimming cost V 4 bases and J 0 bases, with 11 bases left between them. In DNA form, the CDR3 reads TGTGCCAGCAGCCTCCTTCCGAGCTCCTACGAGCAGTACTTC. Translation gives CASSLLPSSYEQYF. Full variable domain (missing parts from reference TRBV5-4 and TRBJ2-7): ETGVTQSPTHLIKTRGQQVTLRCSSQSGHNTVSWYQQALGQGPQFIFQYYREEENGRGNFPPRFSGLQFPNYSSELNVNALELDDSALYLCASSLLPSSYEQYFGPGTRLTVT.